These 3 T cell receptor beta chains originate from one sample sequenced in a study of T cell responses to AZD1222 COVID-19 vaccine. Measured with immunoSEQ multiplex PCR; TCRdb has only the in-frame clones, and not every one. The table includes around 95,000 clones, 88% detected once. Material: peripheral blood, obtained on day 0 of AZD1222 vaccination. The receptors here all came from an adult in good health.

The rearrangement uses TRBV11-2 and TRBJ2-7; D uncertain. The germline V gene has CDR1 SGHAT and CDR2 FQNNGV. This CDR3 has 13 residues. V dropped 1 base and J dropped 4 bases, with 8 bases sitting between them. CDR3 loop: CASSLVFKYEQYF. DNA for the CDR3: TGTGCCAGCAGCTTAGTTTTCAAGTACGAGCAGTACTTC.

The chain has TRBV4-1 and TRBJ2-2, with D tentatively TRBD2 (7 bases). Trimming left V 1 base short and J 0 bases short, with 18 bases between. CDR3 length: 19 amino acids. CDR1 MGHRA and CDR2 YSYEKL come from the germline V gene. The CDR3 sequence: CASSQVGGAGLSNTGELFF. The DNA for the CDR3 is TGCGCCAGCAGCCAAGTTGGGGGGGCGGGACTGTCGAACACCGGGGAGCTGTTTTTT.

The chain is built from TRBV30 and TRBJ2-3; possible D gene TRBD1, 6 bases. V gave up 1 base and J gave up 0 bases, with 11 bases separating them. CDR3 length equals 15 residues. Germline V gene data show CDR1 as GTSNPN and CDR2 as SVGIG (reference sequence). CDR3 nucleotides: TGTGCCTGGAGTGGGGGGACATCTAGCACAGATACGCAGTATTTT. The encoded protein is CAWSGGTSSTDTQYF.